This T cell receptor beta chain emerged from a study of cytomegalovirus exposure and HLA in healthy donors. Study-wide results and caveats: In a later analysis, compared with equally common non-associated chains, HLA-associated beta chains were more expanded. Reports indicate that TCR beta sequences accurately predicted the HLA-A and HLA-B alleles of most subjects. Available immune exposure information was restricted to CMV serostatus only.

The PCR ran on 60 Vbeta and 13 Jbeta primers. Using immunoSEQ multiplex PCR, the repertoire was profiled, and TCRdb retains in-frame clones only, with some absent. The sample has approximately 150,000 clones; approximately 80% are singletons. Germline V gene sequence: CDR1 MNHEY, CDR2 SVGAGI. This CDR3 is built from 15 residues. V lost 6 bases and J lost 5; bases outside the gene matches: 9. In nominal health when sampled, donors likely had unrecorded immune exposures nonetheless. About this clone itself: Its target is unknown.

Sequencing was carried out using PBMCs. This TCR came from a woman in her twenties or thirties in good health and CMV-seropositive. V and J are TRBV6-5 and TRBJ1-2; TRBD1 agrees at 10 bases. Written as DNA, the CDR3 is TGTGCCAGCAGCTCCGGGACAGGGGTATGGTATGGCTACACCTTC. Translated: CASSSGTGVWYGYTF.